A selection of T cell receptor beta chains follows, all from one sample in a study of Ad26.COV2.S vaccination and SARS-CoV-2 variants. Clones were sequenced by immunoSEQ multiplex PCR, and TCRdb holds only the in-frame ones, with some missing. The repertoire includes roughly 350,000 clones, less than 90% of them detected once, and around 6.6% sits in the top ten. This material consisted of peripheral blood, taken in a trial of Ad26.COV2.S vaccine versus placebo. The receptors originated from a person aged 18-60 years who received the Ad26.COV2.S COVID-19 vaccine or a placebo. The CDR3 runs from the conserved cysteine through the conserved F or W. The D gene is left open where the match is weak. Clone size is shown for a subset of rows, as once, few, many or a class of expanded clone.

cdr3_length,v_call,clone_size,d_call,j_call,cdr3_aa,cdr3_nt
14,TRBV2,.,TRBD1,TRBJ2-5,CASTRDRGQETQYF,TGTGCCAGCACTAGGGACAGGGGGCAAGAGACCCAGTACTTC
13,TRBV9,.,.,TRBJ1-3,CASRHNSGNTIYF,TGTGCCAGCAGGCACAACTCTGGAAACACCATATATTTT
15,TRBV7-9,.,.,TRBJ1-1,CASSLAGRVNTEAFF,TGTGCCAGCAGCTTAGCGGGACGGGTGAACACTGAAGCTTTCTTT
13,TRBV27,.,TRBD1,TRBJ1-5,CANTRGHNQPQHF,TGTGCCAATACGAGGGGGCACAATCAGCCCCAGCATTTT
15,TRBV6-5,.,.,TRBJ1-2,CASSYSNVGGYGYTF,TGTGCCAGCAGTTACTCGAACGTAGGGGGATACGGCTACACCTTC
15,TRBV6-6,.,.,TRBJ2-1,CASSYWGASYNEQFF,TGTGCCAGCAGTTACTGGGGGGCCTCATACAATGAGCAGTTCTTC
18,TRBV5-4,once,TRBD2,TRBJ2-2,CASSASGTSGSESGELFF,TGTGCCAGCAGCGCCTCCGGGACTAGCGGGAGTGAGTCCGGGGAGCTGTTTTTT
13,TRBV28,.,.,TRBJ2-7,CASRNTDEYEQYF,TGTGCCAGCAGGAACACCGACGAATACGAGCAGTACTTC
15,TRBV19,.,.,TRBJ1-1,CASTAPSTLNTEAFF,TGTGCCAGTACGGCACCCTCGACCTTGAACACTGAAGCTTTCTTT
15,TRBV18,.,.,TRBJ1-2,CASSPLVGTNYGYTF,TGTGCCAGCTCACCGTTGGTCGGGACAAACTATGGCTACACCTTC
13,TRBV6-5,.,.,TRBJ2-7,CASSYSFAGEQYF,TGTGCCAGCAGTTACTCGTTTGCGGGAGAGCAGTACTTC
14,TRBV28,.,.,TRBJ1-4,CASSIRVGSEKLFF,TGTGCCAGCAGTATCAGGGTGGGGAGCGAAAAACTGTTTTTT
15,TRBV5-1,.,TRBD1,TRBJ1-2,CASSGMGTDLDGYTF,TGCGCCAGCAGCGGAATGGGGACAGACCTGGATGGCTACACCTTC
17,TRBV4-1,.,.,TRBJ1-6,CASSQLSAGLQKSPLHF,TGCGCCAGCAGCCAACTTTCTGCGGGCCTCCAGAAATCACCCCTCCACTTT
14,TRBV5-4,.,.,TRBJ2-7,CASSQGTLLEEQYF,TGTGCCAGCAGCCAAGGGACTTTACTAGAGGAGCAGTACTTC
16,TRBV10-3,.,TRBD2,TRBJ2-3,CAISTRTSGVWNTQYF,TGTGCCATCAGTACCAGGACTAGCGGGGTGTGGAATACGCAGTATTTT
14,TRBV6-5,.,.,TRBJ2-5,CASSYDGEYETQYF,TGTGCCAGCAGTTACGACGGGGAGTACGAGACCCAGTACTTC
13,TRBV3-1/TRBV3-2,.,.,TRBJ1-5,CASSQDSNQPQHF,TGTGCCAGCAGCCAAGATAGCAATCAGCCCCAGCATTTT
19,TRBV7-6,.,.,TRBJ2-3,CASSSSPFGGGQQKDTQYF,TGTGCCAGCAGCTCCTCCCCGTTCGGTGGGGGCCAGCAGAAAGATACGCAGTATTTT
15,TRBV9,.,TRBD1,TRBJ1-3,CASSPRTGYSNTIYF,TGTGCCAGCAGCCCCCGGACAGGATACTCGAACACCATATATTTT
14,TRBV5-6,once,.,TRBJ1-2,CASSGASRSAGYTF,TGTGCCAGCAGCGGGGCCTCACGGTCTGCTGGCTACACCTTC
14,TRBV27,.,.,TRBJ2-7,CASSPGAGSYEQYF,TGTGCCAGCAGCCCCGGGGCGGGCTCCTACGAGCAGTACTTC
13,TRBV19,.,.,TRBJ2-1,CASSPARDNEQFF,TGTGCCAGTAGTCCAGCTAGAGACAATGAGCAGTTCTTC
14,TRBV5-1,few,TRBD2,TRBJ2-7,CASSPSSGVYEQYF,TGCGCCAGCAGCCCCTCCAGCGGGGTCTACGAGCAGTACTTC
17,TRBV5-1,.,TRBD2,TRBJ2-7,CASSFQTRLAGVTEQYF,TGCGCCAGCAGCTTTCAGACGAGACTAGCGGGAGTAACCGAGCAGTACTTC
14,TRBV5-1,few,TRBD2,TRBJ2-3,CASSLALAGAPRYF,TGCGCCAGCAGCTTGGCCCTAGCGGGGGCTCCGCGGTATTTT
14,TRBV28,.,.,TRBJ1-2,CASSLFTRNGGNTF,TGTGCCAGCAGTTTATTTACACGTAACGGGGGGAACACCTTC
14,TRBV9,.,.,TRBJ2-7,CASSLDLTLAEQYF,TGTGCCAGCAGCCTCGACCTAACACTAGCAGAGCAGTACTTC
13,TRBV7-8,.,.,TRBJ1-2,CASSPAGVYGYTF,TGTGCCAGCAGCCCAGCGGGCGTCTATGGCTACACCTTC
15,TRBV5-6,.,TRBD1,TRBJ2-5,CASSLGPGGKETQYF,TGTGCCAGCAGCTTGGGCCCAGGGGGAAAGGAGACCCAGTACTTC
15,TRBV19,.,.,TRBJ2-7,CASTGGRNLRYEQYF,TGTGCCAGTACCGGGGGAAGGAATCTGCGGTACGAGCAGTACTTC
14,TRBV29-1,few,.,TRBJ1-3,CSANPGPPGNTIYF,TGCAGCGCCAATCCGGGACCGCCGGGAAACACCATATATTTT
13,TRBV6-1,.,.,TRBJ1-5,CASSDVGTQPQHF,TGTGCCAGCAGTGACGTGGGAACTCAGCCCCAGCATTTT
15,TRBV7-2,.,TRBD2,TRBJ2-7,CASSPRLAGLYEQYF,TGTGCCAGCAGCCCCCGACTAGCGGGATTGTACGAGCAGTACTTC
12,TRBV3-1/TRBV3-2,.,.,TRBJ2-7,CASSQDRKGQYF,TGTGCCAGCAGCCAAGATCGGAAGGGGCAGTACTTC
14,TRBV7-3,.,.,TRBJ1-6,CASSLTASKSPLHF,TGTGCCAGCAGCTTGACAGCGTCGAAATCACCCCTCCACTTT
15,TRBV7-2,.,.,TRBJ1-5,CASSLGQGSNQPQHF,TGTGCCAGCAGCTTAGGCCAGGGGAGCAATCAGCCCCAGCATTTT
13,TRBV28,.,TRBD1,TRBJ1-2,CASSLGTADGYTF,TGTGCCAGCAGCCTCGGGACAGCTGATGGCTACACCTTC
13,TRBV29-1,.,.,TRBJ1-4,CSAARGMREKLFF,TGCAGCGCCGCGAGAGGGATGCGAGAAAAACTGTTTTTT
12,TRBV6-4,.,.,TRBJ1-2,CASSDWGGGYTF,TGTGCCAGCAGTGACTGGGGCGGAGGCTACACCTTC
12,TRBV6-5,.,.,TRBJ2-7,CASSMGAYEQYF,TGTGCCAGCAGCATGGGAGCCTACGAGCAGTACTTC
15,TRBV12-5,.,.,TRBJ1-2,CASGLAPVVLYGYTF,TGTGCTAGTGGTTTGGCCCCTGTGGTTCTATATGGCTACACCTTC
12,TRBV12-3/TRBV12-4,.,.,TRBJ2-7,CASSSIRGEQYF,TGTGCCAGCAGTTCCATTCGGGGGGAGCAGTACTTC
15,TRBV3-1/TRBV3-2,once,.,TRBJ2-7,CASSQSGTAVYEQYF,TGTGCCAGCAGCCAGTCCGGGACGGCAGTCTACGAGCAGTACTTC
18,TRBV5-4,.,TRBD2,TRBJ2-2,CASSPGLAGGPGTGELFF,TGTGCCAGCAGCCCGGGACTAGCGGGAGGGCCGGGCACCGGGGAGCTGTTTTTT
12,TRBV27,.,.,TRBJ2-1,CASSGYDNEQFF,TGTGCCAGCAGTGGGTATGACAATGAGCAGTTCTTC
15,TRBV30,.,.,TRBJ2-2,CAWSVAPSGTGELFF,TGTGCCTGGAGTGTAGCCCCCTCCGGCACCGGGGAGCTGTTTTTT
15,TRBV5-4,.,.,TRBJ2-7,CASSPKGRALYEQYF,TGTGCCAGCAGCCCGAAGGGCCGCGCCCTATACGAGCAGTACTTC
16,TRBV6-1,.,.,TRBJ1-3,CASSAGQTHSGNTIYF,TGTGCCAGCAGTGCAGGACAGACGCACTCTGGAAACACCATATATTTT
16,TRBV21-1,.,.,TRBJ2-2,CASSKSRGPGTGELFF,TGTGCCAGCAGCAAAAGTAGGGGGCCCGGCACCGGGGAGCTGTTTTTT